This T cell receptor beta chain was identified during a study of shared clonotypes between healthy human individuals (dated by TCRdb to 2019 to 2021). Regarding the research as a whole: Three men and two women, aged 18 to 49 years, made up the cohort. For each donor, CD4 naive and CD4 memory were each run on three plates, CD8 naive on two plates, and CD8 memory on one plate. Blood TCR repertoires of roughly 5 healthy adults were deeply sequenced to estimate repertoire size and the extent of clonotype sharing between individuals. Libraries were prepared and TCR repertoires were sequenced by different laboratories using diverse techniques, in order to increase sequencing depth and limit assay-specific biases. Between about 0.94 and 8.9 billion PBMCs per donor were obtained by leukapheresis.

Using the deep immunoSEQ assay, TCR CDR3 regions were amplified from genomic DNA by multiplex PCR. For each cell subset, the extracted genomic DNA was distributed evenly across all wells of several immunoSEQ 96-well plates, and each plate served as one replicate. For sorted subsets, about 200 ng genomic DNA, equal to about 30,000 T cell genomes, was loaded into each replicate PCR. Purified libraries were measured with a Qubit 3.0 fluorometer, size-checked on a Bioanalyzer 2100, and measured again with the KAPA Library Quantification kit. Each immunoSEQ 96-well plate was sequenced on its own single-read 150-cycle Illumina NextSeq 550 flow cell. The study's own analysis went as follows. Because the immunoSEQ output included only junctional sequences and no quality scores, the filtering could not be the same as the filtering used for full-length reads. To assign V/J genes and CDR3, sequences were annotated against IMGT germline references using PyIR, a Python wrapper for IgBLAST v1.9. Reads with weak V/J assignments (E-value above 1e-6), missing CDR3, stop codons, out-of-frame junctions, or ambiguous translated residues were removed. V3J clonotypes were defined as sequences sharing an identical inferred V gene, J gene, and CDR3 amino acid sequence. Percentage overlap between repertoires was calculated by dividing the number of shared unique clonotypes by the size of the smaller repertoire. Repertoire richness was assessed with RTK rarefaction, the Chao1 estimator, and Recon v2.1 estimates of unobserved clonotypes. OLGA was used to compute generation probabilities for all TCRbeta clonotypes that the gDNA method yielded from a handful of donors. TCRdb obtained this table from immuneACCESS and retained in-frame rearrangements with V and J assigned. These tables miss some clones; where compared with another copy, unresolved V genes account for less than half of the shortfall, and the remainder is unexplained. That table is the source of V, J and clone size, and D and trimming were worked out from the DNA. The sample table contains approximately 1,000,000 clones; only one count was recorded for about 80% of them. Around 0.47% of the sample comes from the top ten.

On this clone: The antigen it binds to is not known. No base qualities exist here, and no much larger clone lies one base off it.

Overall results and qualifications from the work: Only blood was sampled, and tissue TCR repertoires likely differ from those in blood. Pairwise subsampling indicated that sequencing depth was expected to affect the degree of clonotype sharing among donors. The genetic and exposure-history diversity represented was limited by the small number of donors. Naive subsets generally had larger estimated clonotype richness than memory subsets. Incomplete sequencing was indicated by rarefaction of sorted-subset datasets, despite the large sequencing depth. Higher generation probabilities were observed for clonotypes shared by all four sorted-subset donors than for non-shared clonotypes. When a handful of donors were compared, the shared fraction of clonotypes was about 5.2% for naive CD4, around 4% for naive CD8, more than 2% for memory CD4, and about 0.36% for memory CD8.

From its cysteine to its phenylalanine, the CDR3 spans 17 amino acids. Just CDR3 DNA is preserved here, 51 bases in frame from base 1. CDR1 and CDR2 are drawn from the germline V gene: SGHRS, YFSETQ. The germline V end is reduced by 6 bases and the J end by 6 bases; junction bases left unmatched: 17. The donors were healthy, HIV-negative adults who had no recently reported acute infections or vaccinations. Every donor was a Caucasian adult residing in Nashville, Tennessee, USA. CD4+ T cells were enriched by magnetic negative selection; naive cells were then positively selected on CD45RA, and the negative fraction formed the memory subset. Blood was collected by leukapheresis, and PBMCs were isolated by Ficoll-Histopaque density gradient centrifugation and then cryopreserved in liquid nitrogen vapor phase. Analytical flow cytometry was used to check the purity and quantity of each magnetically sorted T cell population. Each sorted fraction had its genomic DNA isolated and then quantified by UV absorbance on a Nanodrop 2000c.

This TCR was recovered from a man aged 18 to 35 in good health. Some clones in this sample may be carry-over from other donors' samples. The sequenced sample consisted of memory CD4+ T cells from PBMCs. Explained via the paper, the cell subset or site label denotes: CD45RA-negative fraction. The chain was built from TRBV5-1 and TRBJ2-7, and TRBD2 matches 11 of the central bases. The nucleotides read TGCGCCAGCACGAAATCGAGCCTAGCGGGAGGCCGGGGCGAGCAGTACTTC. It translates as CASTKSSLAGGRGEQYF. Reference TRBV5-1 and TRBJ2-7 proteins supply the regions before and after the CDR3; the full variable domain is: KAGVTQTPRYLIKTRGQQVTLSCSPISGHRSVSWYQQTPGQGLQFLFEYFSETQRNKGNFPGRFSGRQFSNSRSEMNVSTLELGDSALYLCASTKSSLAGGRGEQYFGPGTRLTVT.